This record covers a single T cell receptor beta chain. The antigen remains unidentified. At one end, the junction sequence differs from germline, possibly due to a read error. This record belongs to a study of Graves' ophthalmopathy and Graves' hyperthyroidism. Study results and limitations: The model predicted ophthalmopathy progression with 70.59% sensitivity and around 72% specificity. Among expanded thyroid clonotypes above 0.001 frequency, most also occurred in blood. Distinction of ophthalmopathy from stable hyperthyroidism by a 13-signature model reached approximately 89% sensitivity and 81.08% specificity.

CDR3 length: 12 residues. RNA transcripts were the source from which TCR beta CDR3 regions were amplified. An opening RT-PCR round employed HTBI primers and preceded a second-round multiplex PCR. Each CDR3 protein is one row after TCRdb ran MiXCR on the multiplex PCR reads. This table holds some 1.1 million distinct CDR3 sequences, roughly two fifths found once. The chain combines TRBV12-3 or TRBV12-4 with TRBJ2-7; D is ambiguous. The TCR originated in an adult man with Graves' hyperthyroidism. Specimen: peripheral blood or thyroid tissue (not recorded which). The CDR3 region is CASSLFSYEEYF. CDR3 in DNA: TGTGCCAGCAGTTTATTCTCCTACGAGGAGTACTTC.